The clone carrying this T cell receptor (beta chain) was seen a handful of times. Its antigen is undetermined. The record originates from a study of graft-versus-host responses after intestinal transplantation. Study as a whole: Recipients had multivisceral, liver-intestinal, or isolated intestinal transplants. Tacrolimus plus steroids were given to all recipients for two to three years, preceded by anti-thymocyte globulin induction. The study, taken as a whole, reports: Analysis identified GvH clones in recipient marrow, with some appearing first in ileum or blood.

The CDR3 length is 13 residues. Germline V CDR1 and CDR2: SGHRS, YFSETQ. The ends were cut back, 3 bases at V and 7 bases at J, with 11 bases in the middle. The data were produced by immunoSEQ multiplex PCR, yet TCRdb's version contains in-frame clones alone and is incomplete. The top ten clones hold roughly 0.17% of a sample with some 140,000 clones, over 85% of them seen once. The source material was unstimulated CD4+ T cells sorted from spleen or lymph node cells, sampled before intestinal transplant. The clonotype comes from a human donor who received an intestinal transplant. This chain uses TRBV5-1 with TRBJ2-4; D is unresolved. The CDR3 DNA follows: TGCGCCAGCAGCTGGTATTCGGGTAACATTCAGTACTTC. Protein product: CASSWYSGNIQYF.